The sequence of this T cell receptor (beta chain) was determined in a study of T cell responses to AZD1222 COVID-19 vaccine. Findings of the study overall: Recipients of two AZD1222 doses showed rising Spike-specific TCR breadth and depth. Sampled repertoires all dated from after the peak T cell response. Nearly half of unique spike-specific TCRs reportedly avoided B.1.351 and B.1.1.7 mutated regions.

With V trimmed by 4 bases and J by 2 bases, 6 bases remained unmatched. CDR1 is MNHEY, CDR2 SVGAGI, per germline. This CDR3 has 16 amino acids. Note on this clone: What it binds is not known.

Clones were sequenced by immunoSEQ multiplex PCR, and TCRdb holds only the in-frame ones, with some missing. The sample gives under 85,000 clones, about nine tenths of which show up once; 3% to 3.5% is in the top ten. This receptor was identified in an adult who received the AZD1222 COVID-19 vaccine. The chain joins TRBV6-5 to TRBJ1-5, with 9 bases that match TRBD1. The sample consisted of peripheral blood, taken 28 days after the second AZD1222 dose. CDR3 sequence (DNA): TGTGCCAGCAGTTCCCGACAGGGGGTAGGCAATCAGCCCCAGCATTTT. It is translated as CASSSRQGVGNQPQHF.